The 20 T cell receptor beta chains below come from one sample, sequenced in a study of blood T cell repertoires in COVID-19 (TCRdb year 2020). To prepare the library, the immunoSEQ multiplex PCR assay was applied. The source is immuneACCESS, and TCRdb retained only in-frame sequences with V and J called. Part of the clones is not carried over; for the studies checked, unresolved V genes explain less than half of this, and the remainder is unexplained. A total of about 400,000 clones appear in this sample, approximately 86% of them only once. In total, the top ten clones hold roughly 3.1% of the sample. Sequences were obtained from peripheral blood. The receptors were gathered from a human donor in a cohort sampled during active COVID-19.

V is TRBV7-6 and J is TRBJ1-3, with D hard to call. Germline V gene data show CDR1 as SGHVS and CDR2 as FNYEAQ. The CDR3 contains 17 residues. Trimming took 0 bases from V and 4 from J, leaving 16 bases between them. The CDR3 nucleotides read TGTGCCAGCAGCTTAGCGCGTGAAGGGAGTGACGGAAACACCATATATTTT. Translation: CASSLAREGSDGNTIYF.

The V call is TRBV3-1 (or the pseudogene TRBV3-2), the J call TRBJ2-5; D may be TRBD2 (5 bases). There are 16 residues in the CDR3. Germline V gene lookup returns CDR1 LGHDT and CDR2 YNNKEL (reference sequence). The V gene lost 3 bases and the J gene lost 3 bases, with 17 bases spanning the gap. The CDR3 nucleotides read TGTGCCAGCAGCCACCCCCTGGGAGTGGTAGAAGAGACCCAGTACTTC. This codes for CASSHPLGVVEETQYF.

V usage is TRBV19 and J usage is TRBJ2-3, with 9 nucleotides matching TRBD1. The CDR3 has 14 amino acids. CDR1 is LNHDA and CDR2 is SQIVND in the germline V gene (reference sequence). V was clipped by 6 bases and J by 2 bases; unmatched bases: 3. The CDR3 DNA reads TGTGCCAGTAGGGACAGGGGATACACAGATACGCAGTATTTT. Translated: CASRDRGYTDTQYF.

The rearrangement uses TRBV30 and TRBJ1-2, with D hard to call. The CDR3 runs to 13 residues. Trimming removed 5 bases at V and 1 base at J, with 11 bases between. Germline values: CDR1 GTSNPN, CDR2 SVGIG (reference sequence). The CDR3 region is CAWARSVNYGYTF. DNA of the CDR3: TGTGCCTGGGCCCGGTCGGTTAACTATGGCTACACCTTC. The full variable domain, completed using reference TRBV30 and TRBJ1-2, is SQTIHQWPATLVQPVGSPLSLECTVEGTSNPNLYWYRQAAGRGLQLLFYSVGIGQISSEVPQNLSASRPQDRQFILSSKKLLLSDSGFYLCAWARSVNYGYTFGSGTRLTVV.

The chain carries TRBV18 and TRBJ1-5; TRBD1 aligns across 7 bases. CDR1 is KGHSH and CDR2 is LQKENI in the germline V gene. Losses at the gene ends were 4 bases for V and 1 base for J; bases not matched to a gene: 4. The CDR3 extends over 15 amino acids. The CDR3 DNA reads as TGTGCCAGCTCACTGAACAGGGGAAGCAATCAGCCCCAGCATTTT. Its protein is CASSLNRGSNQPQHF.

The rearrangement joins TRBV28 to TRBJ1-1; TRBD1 is a possible D gene (6 bases). The V gene lost 6 bases and the J gene lost 3 bases, with 11 bases spanning the gap. The CDR3 extends over 13 amino acids. Looked up from germline, CDR1 is MDHEN and CDR2 is SYDVKM. CDR3 nucleotide sequence: TGTGCCAGCAGAACAGGGTCCGACACTGAAGCTTTCTTT. As protein: CASRTGSDTEAFF.

V gene TRBV5-3 combines with J gene TRBJ2-1; the match to TRBD2 covers 11 bases. TRBV5-3 is an open reading frame, and its role is uncertain. With V trimmed by 6 bases and J by 4 bases, 18 bases remained unmatched. This CDR3 comprises 19 residues. CDR3 bases: TGTGCCAGAAACGCCTCCGGGACTAGCGGACCCCGACGTTACAATGAGCAGTTCTTC. Translated, it gives CARNASGTSGPRRYNEQFF.

The chain is built from TRBV2 and TRBJ1-5; 10 bases match TRBD1. CDR3 size: 16 residues. The germline CDR1 and CDR2 sequences are SNHLY and FYNNEI. The ends lost 6 bases at V and 6 bases at J; junction bases unmatched: 11. The CDR3 DNA sequence: TGTGCCAGCAGGATCGGGACAGGGGAGTTGGGTCAGCCCCAGCATTTT. Residues: CASRIGTGELGQPQHF.

The rearrangement links TRBV6-6 to TRBJ1-6; D remains unclear. CDR1 and CDR2 (germline): MNHNY, SVGAGI (reference sequence). V was cut by 6 bases and J by 4 bases, with 13 bases left in between. The CDR3 loop spans 15 amino acids. The CDR3 DNA sequence: TGTGCCAGCAGCGAGGGTACAACTTATAATTCACCCCTCCACTTT. This gives the protein CASSEGTTYNSPLHF.

The chain carries TRBV24-1 and TRBJ2-1; tentatively, D is TRBD2 (5 bases). The germline CDR1 and CDR2 sequences are KGHDR and SFDVKD. Trimming left V 1 base short and J 6 bases short, with 6 bases between. This CDR3 comprises 13 residues. CDR3 nucleotide sequence: TGTGCCACCAGTGATTTTGCGGGCAATGAGCAGTTCTTC. The encoded protein is CATSDFAGNEQFF.

The chain uses TRBV5-1 and TRBJ1-1; tentatively, D is TRBD1 (6 bases). CDR1 SGHRS and CDR2 YFSETQ come from the germline V gene. V was cut by 4 bases and J by 0 bases, with 22 bases left in between. This CDR3 comprises 18 residues. DNA of the CDR3: TGCGCCAGCAGCCAGGTTGGGGGGGCACTTAACATGAACACTGAAGCTTTCTTT. It translates to CASSQVGGALNMNTEAFF.

As regards this clone: Distinct nucleotide sequences in the sample also encode this CDR3. This rearrangement joins TRBV5-1 to TRBJ2-5; D possibly corresponds to TRBD1 (6 bases). Per germline, CDR1 SGHRS and CDR2 YFSETQ. The CDR3 loop spans 13 amino acids. The V end lost 0 bases, the J end lost 3 bases, and 6 bases lay between the germline ends. The CDR3 sequence is CASSLDREETQYF. CDR3 bases: TGCGCCAGCAGCTTGGACAGGGAAGAGACCCAGTACTTC.

The gene calls are TRBV19 and TRBJ1-3; 7 bases are a match to TRBD1. Germline CDR1 is LNHDA and CDR2 is SQIVND (reference sequence). The CDR3 has 17 amino acids. V was clipped by 4 bases and J by 0 bases; unmatched bases: 9. CDR3 sequence reads: CASSTYRGDRSGNTIYF. CDR3 in DNA: TGTGCCAGTAGTACCTACAGGGGAGACCGCTCTGGAAACACCATATATTTT.

As DNA, the CDR3 is TGTGCCAGCAGTGCAAGGACAGGTTATGAGGGGACCCAGTACTTC. Translated, it gives CASSARTGYEGTQYF. The chain is built from TRBV25-1 and TRBJ2-5; 7 nucleotides match TRBD1. CDR3 size: 15 residues. The germline gives CDR1 MGHDK, CDR2 SYGVNS. Trimming took 4 bases from V and 7 from J; bases not matched to a gene: 12. Supplemented by reference TRBV25-1 and TRBJ2-5, the full variable domain reads EADIYQTPRYLVIGTGKKITLECSQTMGHDKMYWYQQDPGMELHLIHYSYGVNSTEKGDLSSESTVSRIRTEHFPLTLESARPSHTSQYLCASSARTGYEGTQYFGPGTRLLVL.

This sequence joins TRBV9 and TRBJ2-1, with D possibly being TRBD2 (6 bases). Germline V gene lookup returns CDR1 SGDLS and CDR2 YYNGEE. V gave up 8 bases and J gave up 4 bases, with 16 bases separating them. The CDR3 length is 14 residues. The CDR3 here is CASGSGVLYNEQFF. The CDR3 DNA follows: TGTGCCAGTGGGTCGGGAGTTCTGTACAATGAGCAGTTCTTC.

V usage is TRBV9 and J usage is TRBJ2-2; TRBD2 agrees at 7 bases. V lost 4 bases to trimming and J lost 6 bases; unmatched junction nucleotides: 12. The CDR3 covers 16 residues. Germline V lookup: CDR1 SGDLS, CDR2 YYNGEE. CDR3 sequence: CASSPFPKREPGELFF. Written as DNA, the CDR3 is TGTGCCAGCAGCCCCTTCCCCAAGCGGGAACCCGGGGAGCTGTTTTTT.

V is TRBV6-5 and J is TRBJ2-1; 7 positions match TRBD2. With 11 bases clipped from V and 7 bases from J, the junction kept 17 bases outside the gene matches. The CDR3 covers 15 residues. Germline CDR1 MNHEY, CDR2 SVGAGI. CDR3 DNA sequence: TGTGCCTCAAAGAGTGAGGGAGGGCCGGGAAATGAGCAGTTCTTC. Residues: CASKSEGGPGNEQFF.

The J gene is TRBJ1-4, the V gene TRBV10-1; D is perhaps TRBD1 (5 bases). Germline V gives CDR1 WNHNN, CDR2 SYGVQD (reference sequence). V was cut by 3 bases and J by 8 bases, with 16 bases left in between. The CDR3 is 15 residues long. CDR3 residues: CASSEGQGSEEKLFF. CDR3 DNA: TGCGCCAGCAGTGAAGGGCAGGGAAGCGAAGAAAAACTGTTTTTT.

The V and J genes are TRBV9 and TRBJ1-4; D is unclear. Germline CDR1 is SGDLS and CDR2 is YYNGEE. The CDR3 extends over 14 amino acids. Trimming pared 4 bases from V and 5 bases from J, leaving 12 bases between. CDR3 amino acids: CASSRSRGNEKLFF. CDR3 coding DNA: TGTGCCAGCAGCAGGTCTCGAGGAAATGAAAAACTGTTTTTT.

V usage is TRBV30 and J usage is TRBJ2-3; D remains ambiguous. With 8 bases removed from V and 5 bases from J, the gap between germline ends came to 14 bases. This CDR3 has 12 amino acids. Germline loops: CDR1 GTSNPN, CDR2 SVGIG (reference sequence). The CDR3 loop is CAGALNRDTQYF. For the CDR3, the DNA is TGTGCCGGAGCCCTAAATCGAGATACGCAGTATTTT.